Below, 29 T cell receptor beta chains from the same sample are listed, as sequenced in a study of breast tumors, draining lymph nodes, adjacent tissues. Samples came from axillary lymph nodes draining the breast cancer. TCRdb reanalysed the multiplex PCR reads using MiXCR and keeps one entry per CDR3 protein. The sample lists fewer than 85,000 distinct CDR3 sequences, roughly 19% seen once, with 2.4% in the top ten. Sample: axillary lymph node tissue. The receptor source for this set is a female donor with breast cancer. Some clones in this sample may be carry-over from other donors' samples.

This clonotype was counted ten times or more. The chain uses TRBV5-1 and TRBJ2-7; 10 nucleotides line up with TRBD1. The CDR3 length is 15 residues. After removal of 1 base from V and 2 bases from J, the junction contained 3 bases not matched to a gene. Germline values: CDR1 SGHRS, CDR2 YFSETQ. The DNA of the CDR3 is TGCGCCAGCAGCTTGACCGGGACAGGGGCCTACGAGCAGTACTTC. This encodes CASSLTGTGAYEQYF.

This clonotype was observed many times. This chain connects TRBV19 to TRBJ1-4; D might be TRBD1 (6 bases). V lost 1 base, J lost 3 bases, and 12 bases lay in between. Germline V gene data show CDR1 as LNHDA and CDR2 as SQIVND (reference sequence). The CDR3 is 16 amino acids. CDR3 region: CASSIGDRPSNEKLFF. In DNA form, the CDR3 reads TGTGCCAGTAGTATAGGCGACAGGCCCTCTAATGAAAAACTGTTTTTT.

The rearrangement links TRBV18 to TRBJ2-5; D is perhaps TRBD1 (8 bases). The germline gives CDR1 KGHSH, CDR2 LQKENI. This CDR3 is built from 15 residues. V was cut by 6 bases and J by 3 bases, with 17 bases left in between. As DNA, the CDR3 is TGTGCCAGCTCGCTGACAGGGGAGGGCAAAGAGACCCAGTACTTC. This translates into CASSLTGEGKETQYF.

At least ten counts were recorded for this clonotype. The chain couples TRBV11-3 to TRBJ2-5; D is unclear. Germline V gives CDR1 SGHNT, CDR2 YENEEA. V was shortened by 3 bases and J by 0 bases, with 8 bases between the two germline ends. This CDR3 comprises 14 residues. The chain's CDR3 is CASSFVMDQETQYF. DNA of the CDR3: TGTGCCAGCAGCTTCGTGATGGACCAAGAGACCCAGTACTTC.

Many counts were recorded for this clonotype. This chain links TRBV5-6 with TRBJ2-7, with 9 bases that match TRBD2. Germline V gives CDR1 SGHDT, CDR2 YYEEEE. The length of the CDR3 is 16 residues. V trimming: 4 bases; J trimming: 0 bases; junction bases outside the gene matches: 8. CDR3 protein: CASSAYGSGSSYEQYF. The DNA for the CDR3 is TGTGCCAGCAGCGCCTATGGTAGCGGGAGCTCCTACGAGCAGTACTTC.

Notes on this clonotype: A much larger clone differs from this one at a single base, so this may be a read error. The chain employs TRBV13 and TRBJ2-5; D uncertain. In germline, CDR1 is PRHDT, CDR2 FYEKMQ (reference sequence). The CDR3 has 16 amino acids. The CDR3 DNA is TGTGCCGGCAGCCCAGTGGCGGCCCCGTACCAAGAGACCCAGTACTTC. Amino acid sequence: CAGSPVAAPYQETQYF.

This clonotype appeared many times. V usage is TRBV2 and J usage is TRBJ2-1, with 8 nucleotides matching TRBD2. In germline, CDR1 is SNHLY, CDR2 FYNNEI. The V gene end was trimmed by 7 bases and the J gene end by 10 bases; junction bases not matched to a gene: 9. The CDR3 extends over 13 amino acids. This CDR3 reads CASNPIAGREQFF. The CDR3 bases are TGTGCCAGCAACCCTATAGCGGGGCGGGAGCAGTTCTTC.

A note on this clonotype: Lacking the conserved final phenylalanine or tryptophan, this CDR3 likely reflects a read error. The rearrangement links TRBV27 to TRBJ1-1; D call uncertain. Germline loops: CDR1 MNHEY, CDR2 SMNVEV (reference sequence). The CDR3 runs to 9 residues. Trimming removed 4 bases from V and 6 bases from J, with 0 bases in between. The DNA for the CDR3 is TGTGCCAGCAGTTCTGAAGCTTTCTCT. Amino acid sequence: CASSSEAFS.

This clonotype came up many times. The chain employs TRBV7-2 and TRBJ1-5; weak D call: TRBD1 (5 bases). Germline V CDR1 and CDR2: SGHTA, FQGNSA. The CDR3 extends over 14 amino acids. V was cut by 4 bases and J by 4 bases, with 11 bases left in between. The CDR3 is CASSSSGTNQPQHF. The CDR3 DNA follows: TGTGCCAGCAGCTCTTCAGGGACGAATCAGCCCCAGCATTTT.

This clonotype was recorded at least ten times. In nucleotides, the CDR3 is TGTGCCAGTAGCCGGGACAGGGCCCAACCATCATACAATGAGCAGTTCTTC. Protein sequence: CASSRDRAQPSYNEQFF. The V gene is TRBV19, the J gene TRBJ2-1; 9 nucleotides align to TRBD1. The germline V gene encodes CDR1 LNHDA and CDR2 SQIVND (reference sequence). The CDR3 runs 17 residues. Trimming cost V 6 bases and J 4 bases; bases outside gene matches: 13.

The chain carries TRBV28 and TRBJ1-3; D ambiguous. V lost 6 bases to trimming and J lost 0 bases, with 12 bases between them. The CDR3 loop spans 15 amino acids. CDR1 MDHEN and CDR2 SYDVKM come from the germline V gene. CDR3 region: CASRGTRDSGNTIYF. The CDR3 DNA sequence: TGTGCCAGCAGGGGAACTCGGGACTCTGGAAACACCATATATTTT. The variable domain in full, completed from reference TRBV28 and TRBJ1-3, reads DVKVTQSSRYLVKRTGEKVFLECVQDMDHENMFWYRQDPGLGLRLIYFSYDVKMKEKGDIPEGYSVSREKKERFSLILESASTNQTSMYLCASRGTRDSGNTIYFGEGSWLTVV.

This clonotype was seen many times. V is TRBV12-3 or TRBV12-4 and J is TRBJ2-7; D is ambiguous. The CDR3 covers 12 residues. V gave up 2 bases and J gave up 6 bases, with 8 bases separating them. The CDR3 bases are TGTGCCAGCAGTTTATCCGGTCCCGAGCAGTACTTC. Residues: CASSLSGPEQYF.

This clonotype was seen at least ten times. The V gene is TRBV20-1, the J gene TRBJ2-2, with 7 bases that match TRBD2. V trimming: 3 bases; J trimming: 6 bases; junction bases outside the gene matches: 10. This CDR3 comprises 15 residues. Germline V gene sequence: CDR1 DFQATT, CDR2 SNEGSKA (reference sequence). In DNA, the CDR3 is TGCAGTGCTAGTCCCACCAGCGGGAATTCCGGGGAGCTGTTTTTT. Residues: CSASPTSGNSGELFF.

This clonotype was seen repeatedly, ten times or more. The chain recombines TRBV7-2 with TRBJ2-3; 10 nucleotides line up with TRBD1. CDR3 length: 16 amino acids. V lost 3 bases, J lost 4 bases, and 7 bases stayed unmatched. The germline CDR1 and CDR2 sequences are SGHTA and FQGNSA. The CDR3 nucleotides read TGTGCCAGCAGCTTCCCCGGGACAGGGGTTGCAGATACGCAGTATTTT. This codes for CASSFPGTGVADTQYF.

As for this clonotype: A much larger clone differs by one base, so this may be a read error. The chain carries TRBV25-1 and TRBJ2-6; either TRBD1 or TRBD2 may supply D (5 bases each). The CDR3 extends over 13 amino acids. The germline V gene encodes CDR1 MGHDK and CDR2 SYGVNS. As DNA, the CDR3 is TGTGCCAGCAGTCTCTCCGGGGCCAACGCCCTGACTTTC. This translates into CASSLSGANALTF.

The table lists this clonotype with many counts. The CDR3 DNA reads as TGCGCCAGCAGCGGGATGGGGGTAGAGACCCAGTACTTC. Translating it yields CASSGMGVETQYF. The chain is built from TRBV5-1 and TRBJ2-5; D is tentatively TRBD1 or TRBD2 (5 bases each). Germline V gene lookup returns CDR1 SGHRS and CDR2 YFSETQ. The CDR3 spans 13 residues. V lost 4 bases and J lost 4, with 11 bases in between.

This clonotype was counted ten times or more. This rearrangement joins TRBV12-3 or TRBV12-4 to TRBJ2-7, with D perhaps TRBD2 (5 bases). This CDR3 is built from 11 residues. The V end lost 6 bases, the J end lost 4 bases, and 7 bases lay between the germline ends. In nucleotides, the CDR3 is TGTGCCAGCAGCCGGGGTTACGAGCAGTACTTC. It specifies CASSRGYEQYF.

Regarding this clonotype: A read error may produce the germline difference seen at one junction end. This chain uses TRBV6-2 or TRBV6-3 with TRBJ2-1; 15 nucleotides match TRBD2. Per the germline V gene, CDR1 is MNHEY and CDR2 is SVGEGT. The CDR3 consists of 18 residues. The CDR3 DNA reads as TGTGCCAGCAGATCACCTTATCCACCGAGGACTAGCGGGAGGGCCTTCATCTTC. Translating it yields CASRSPYPPRTSGRAFIF.

This clonotype was picked up many times. The V and J genes are TRBV6-4 and TRBJ2-2; TRBD1 agrees at 9 bases. From germline, CDR1 is MRHNA and CDR2 SNTAGT. The CDR3 sequence is 14 residues long. Unmatched junction bases numbered 1, after V lost 6 bases and J lost 2 bases. CDR3 amino acids: CASRGQGNTGELFF. CDR3 nucleotides: TGTGCCAGCAGGGGACAGGGTAACACCGGGGAGCTGTTTTTT.

As regards this clonotype: At one end the junction does not follow the germline gene, possibly because of a read error. This sequence joins TRBV13 and TRBJ2-5; D unclear. CDR1 and CDR2 (germline): PRHDT, FYEKMQ (reference sequence). The CDR3 is 14 amino acids. The DNA for the CDR3 is TGTGCCAGCAGCTCCCTCACGTACCAAGAGACCCAGTGCTTC. Protein product: CASSSLTYQETQCF.

In regard to this clonotype: A much larger clone lies one base from this, so it may be a read error. The chain has TRBV3-1 and TRBJ2-2; D is ambiguous. From germline, CDR1 is LGHDT and CDR2 YNNKEL (reference sequence). The CDR3 length is 12 residues. Deletions cut 6 bases from V and 7 bases from J, with 9 bases between. Here the CDR3 reads CASSYHGGELFF. CDR3 coding DNA: TGTGCCAGCAGTTACCACGGCGGGGAGCTGTTTTTT.

This clonotype was recorded only once. A read error may produce the germline difference seen at one junction end. The V and J genes are TRBV5-1 and TRBJ2-6; 7 bases line up with TRBD1. The CDR3 runs 18 residues. Germline V CDR1 and CDR2: SGHRS, YFSETQ. The CDR3 reads CVSSLTGQTNSGANVLTF. The DNA of the CDR3 is TGCGTCAGCAGCTTGACGGGACAGACTAACTCTGGGGCCAACGTCCTGACTTTC.

There are many counts of this clonotype. The V and J genes are TRBV7-2 and TRBJ1-2; TRBD1 aligns across 8 bases. Germline CDR1 is SGHTA and CDR2 is FQGNSA. The junction had 11 bases not matched to a gene; V was cut back by 5 bases and J by 6 bases. This CDR3 has 15 residues. The CDR3 here is CASSDPALDRDGYTF. The CDR3 DNA follows: TGTGCCAGCAGCGATCCAGCCCTGGACAGGGATGGCTACACCTTC.

This clonotype has ten or more counts. This chain joins TRBV9 and TRBJ2-2; unclear D gene. V gave up 0 bases and J gave up 0 bases, with 12 bases separating them. There are 17 residues in the CDR3. The germline V gene has CDR1 SGDLS and CDR2 YYNGEE. The CDR3 region has the DNA TGTGCCAGCAGCGTAGCTTCTGGACGGACGAACACCGGGGAGCTGTTTTTT. Translating gives CASSVASGRTNTGELFF.

This clonotype occurred many times. The V call is TRBV20-1, the J call TRBJ2-7, with 7 bases identical to TRBD2. The CDR3 length is 12 residues. Germline V gene sequence: CDR1 DFQATT, CDR2 SNEGSKA (reference sequence). J lost 2 bases, V lost 5 bases, and 3 bases had no gene match. The CDR3 bases are TGCAGTGCTCCCGGGACTACCTACGAGCAGTACTTC. As protein: CSAPGTTYEQYF.

In this sample, this clonotype turned up many times. The rearrangement links TRBV4-2 to TRBJ1-2, with D perhaps matching TRBD1 (5 bases). The germline V gene encodes CDR1 LGHNA and CDR2 YNFKEQ. The CDR3 covers 15 residues. V was clipped by 0 bases and J by 1 base, with 9 bases between them. In DNA, the CDR3 is TGTGCCAGCAGCCAAGACAGGGTATTTAACTATGGCTACACCTTC. Its protein is CASSQDRVFNYGYTF.

This clonotype was seen many times. The chain has TRBV2 and TRBJ1-4; perhaps TRBD1 as D (5 bases). The CDR3 sequence is 13 residues long. V lost 8 bases to trimming and J lost 4 bases, with 11 bases between them. Germline-derived CDR1 and CDR2 are SNHLY and FYNNEI. CDR3 coding DNA: TGTGCCAGCTCGCGGGGCATTAATGAAAAACTGTTTTTT. The encoded protein is CASSRGINEKLFF.

This clonotype was observed at least ten times. The chain links TRBV7-6 to TRBJ2-2; TRBD1 aligns across 12 bases. This CDR3 is built from 16 residues. Trimming took 5 bases from V and 7 from J; bases not matched to a gene: 8. Germline assignment: CDR1 SGHVS and CDR2 FNYEAQ. The CDR3 sequence is CASSPGQGATFGELFF. The CDR3, as DNA: TGTGCCAGCAGCCCGGGACAGGGGGCCACTTTCGGGGAGCTGTTTTTT.

This clonotype appeared many times. The chain carries TRBV4-2 and TRBJ1-2; the D gene is possibly TRBD1 (5 bases). Germline V gives CDR1 LGHNA, CDR2 YNFKEQ. Trimming removed 0 bases at V and 2 bases at J, with 13 bases between. This CDR3 comprises 16 residues. The CDR3 protein is CASSQDTGALNYGYTF. CDR3 DNA: TGTGCCAGCAGCCAAGATACCGGGGCCTTAAACTATGGCTACACCTTC.